These 29 T cell receptor beta chains came from one sample sequenced in a study of T cell changes during pregnancy in multiple sclerosis. Data came from immunoSEQ multiplex PCR; TCRdb stores just in-frame clones and leaves some out. The profile shows around 92,000 clones, 94% of them singletons. The sample consisted of peripheral blood, taken in the third trimester of pregnancy. The receptors here all came from a female donor with multiple sclerosis, enrolled in a pregnancy study.

This chain connects TRBV29-1 to TRBJ2-7; D gene uncertain. CDR3 length: 12 residues. V was shortened by 6 bases and J by 2 bases, with 11 bases between the two germline ends. Germline V CDR1 and CDR2: SQVTM, ANQGSEA. CDR3 protein: CSVAPTPYEQYF. As DNA, the CDR3 is TGCAGCGTCGCACCTACCCCCTACGAGCAGTACTTC.

The V and J genes are TRBV30 and TRBJ2-7, with 7 bases matching TRBD2. Germline values: CDR1 GTSNPN, CDR2 SVGIG (reference sequence). J gave up 4 bases and V 3 bases, and 9 bases lay outside the gene matches. The CDR3 consists of 14 residues. CDR3 in amino acids: CAWRASGIQYEQYF. The CDR3 DNA is TGTGCCTGGAGAGCGAGCGGGATACAATACGAGCAGTACTTC.

The chain combines TRBV7-9 with TRBJ2-7; a weak D match, TRBD2 (6 bases). CDR1 is SEHNR, CDR2 FQNEAQ, per germline (reference sequence). This CDR3 is built from 12 residues. With 5 bases removed from V and 6 bases from J, the gap between germline ends came to 11 bases. The CDR3 protein is CASSTTSSEQYF. The CDR3 region has the DNA TGTGCCAGCAGCACGACTAGTTCCGAGCAGTACTTC.

The J gene is TRBJ1-2, the V gene TRBV11-2, with 11 bases that match TRBD1. J lost 5 bases, V lost 4 bases, and 9 bases had no gene match. Germline CDR1 SGHAT, CDR2 FQNNGV. The CDR3 length is 16 residues. The chain's CDR3 is CASSSGQGANRYGYTF. In DNA form, the CDR3 reads TGTGCCAGCAGCTCAGGACAGGGGGCGAACCGATATGGCTACACCTTC. The entire variable domain, with the rest obtained from reference TRBV11-2 and TRBJ1-2, is as follows: EAGVAQSPRYKIIEKRQSVAFWCNPISGHATLYWYQQILGQGPKLLIQFQNNGVVDDSQLPKDRFSAERLKGVDSTLKIQPAKLEDSAVYLCASSSGQGANRYGYTFGSGTRLTVV.

V gene TRBV5-4 combines with J gene TRBJ1-2; D perhaps matches TRBD1 (5 bases). Germline values: CDR1 SGHNT, CDR2 YYREEE (reference sequence). This CDR3 comprises 14 residues. V was trimmed by 1 base and J by 0 bases, leaving 7 bases between them. The CDR3 DNA reads TGTGCCAGCAGCTTGCAGGGTTCTAACTATGGCTACACCTTC. It specifies CASSLQGSNYGYTF.

This chain uses TRBV13 with TRBJ2-7; 8 bases align to TRBD1. With V trimmed by 0 bases and J by 3 bases, 1 base remained unmatched. Per the germline V gene, CDR1 is PRHDT and CDR2 is FYEKMQ (reference sequence). CDR3 length: 14 amino acids. The CDR3 here is CASSLGQGVYEQYF. CDR3 in DNA: TGTGCCAGCAGCTTAGGACAGGGGGTCTACGAGCAGTACTTC.

This chain links TRBV6-5 with TRBJ2-1, with 9 positions matching TRBD2. CDR3 length: 15 residues. Germline V lookup: CDR1 MNHEY, CDR2 SVGAGI. The V and J ends lost 4 bases and 3 bases, in that order; junction bases with no gene match: 4. CDR3: CASSSLAGLYNEQFF. The CDR3 DNA sequence: TGTGCCAGCAGTTCGCTAGCGGGACTCTACAATGAGCAGTTCTTC.

V and J are TRBV28 and TRBJ2-1, with TRBD1 matching 7 bases. The CDR3 length is 15 residues. V lost 6 bases, J lost 4 bases, and 9 bases stayed unmatched. CDR1 MDHEN and CDR2 SYDVKM come from the germline V gene. In nucleotides, the CDR3 is TGTGCCAGCAGGGCTGGGACAGTACCTTACAATGAGCAGTTCTTC. This codes for CASRAGTVPYNEQFF.

The chain joins TRBV18 to TRBJ1-4; D not certain. Trimming pared 1 base from V and 8 bases from J, leaving 20 bases between. The CDR3 is 17 residues long. The germline V gene encodes CDR1 KGHSH and CDR2 LQKENI. The CDR3 spells CASSPLPGIPIAEKLFF. CDR3 bases: TGTGCCAGCTCACCACTCCCCGGGATTCCAATTGCAGAAAAACTGTTTTTT.

This clone occurred a few times. The rearrangement joins TRBV15 to TRBJ1-2, with a weak D call TRBD1 (6 bases). This CDR3 region has 15 residues. From germline, CDR1 is LNHNV and CDR2 YYDKDF (reference sequence). V was trimmed by 0 bases and J by 6 bases, leaving 14 bases between them. CDR3 DNA sequence: TGTGCCACCAGCAGAGATCCAGGAGGGGGGGATGGCTACACCTTC. It specifies CATSRDPGGGDGYTF.

This clone came up once. The chain uses TRBV9 and TRBJ1-1; 7 bases map to TRBD1. V shed 1 base, J shed 0 bases, and the junction held 6 bases outside the gene matches. The CDR3 spans 16 residues. Germline V CDR1 and CDR2: SGDLS, YYNGEE. The DNA of the CDR3 is TGTGCCAGCAGCGTAAGTCCCCAGGGGGTGAACACTGAAGCTTTCTTT. Its translation is CASSVSPQGVNTEAFF.

The chain recombines TRBV6-1 with TRBJ1-4; tentatively, D is TRBD1 (6 bases). The CDR3 has 16 residues. Trimming took off 2 bases at V and 2 bases at J, with 12 bases between the two ends. CDR1 and CDR2 (germline): MNHNS, SASEGT. The DNA for the CDR3 is TGTGCCAGCAGTGAAAGGGGGGGGCCCACTAATGAAAAACTGTTTTTT. This codes for CASSERGGPTNEKLFF.

The chain combines TRBV28 with TRBJ1-5; TRBD1 is a possible D gene (5 bases). CDR1 and CDR2 from the germline V gene are MDHEN and SYDVKM. The V gene lost 7 bases and the J gene lost 1 base, with 11 bases spanning the gap. The CDR3 loop spans 14 amino acids. CDR3 in DNA: TGTGCCAGCAAGCAGGGTGGAAGCAATCAGCCCCAGCATTTT. Its protein product is CASKQGGSNQPQHF.

V and J are TRBV19 and TRBJ2-1, with D possibly matching TRBD2 (6 bases). Trimming left V 5 bases short and J 3 bases short, with 17 bases between. The CDR3 spans 16 residues. Germline V gene sequence: CDR1 LNHDA, CDR2 SQIVND (reference sequence). The CDR3 loop is CASSPPMGLLYNEQFF. The CDR3, as DNA: TGTGCCAGTAGTCCGCCGATGGGACTCCTCTACAATGAGCAGTTCTTC.

The J gene is TRBJ1-4, the V gene TRBV27; 8 positions agree with TRBD1. CDR3 length: 15 residues. In germline, CDR1 is MNHEY, CDR2 SMNVEV (reference sequence). The junction had 7 bases not matched to a gene; V was cut back by 3 bases and J by 7 bases. CDR3 amino acids: CASSLVQGAVEKLFF. CDR3 DNA: TGTGCCAGCAGTTTGGTTCAGGGGGCGGTTGAAAAACTGTTTTTT.

The J gene is TRBJ1-2, the V gene TRBV28; weak D call: TRBD1 (5 bases). The CDR3 is 14 residues long. The V gene's germline CDR1 is MDHEN and CDR2 SYDVKM. Trimming removed 2 bases from V and 7 bases from J, with 14 bases in between. CDR3: CASSLGGLTLGYTF. The DNA for the CDR3 is TGTGCCAGCAGTTTAGGGGGACTAACGCTTGGCTACACCTTC.

A single count supports this clone. The rearrangement joins TRBV5-8 to TRBJ1-3, with 7 bases aligning to TRBD1. There are 16 residues in the CDR3. Germline trimming cut 4 bases from V and 0 bases from J; bases unmatched to any gene: 7. Germline lookup yields CDR1 SGHTS and CDR2 YDEGEE. The CDR3 DNA reads TGTGCCAGCAGCACGGGACAGACCACCTCTGGAAACACCATATATTTT. Residues: CASSTGQTTSGNTIYF.

The chain employs TRBV5-1 and TRBJ2-7; D unresolved. This CDR3 comprises 14 residues. Trimming removed 6 bases at V and 3 bases at J, with 16 bases between. Germline V gene data show CDR1 as SGHRS and CDR2 as YFSETQ. CDR3 amino acids: CASTLRPEIYEQYF. CDR3 DNA sequence: TGCGCCAGCACCCTTCGTCCGGAGATCTACGAGCAGTACTTC. Supplemented by reference TRBV5-1 and TRBJ2-7, the full variable domain reads KAGVTQTPRYLIKTRGQQVTLSCSPISGHRSVSWYQQTPGQGLQFLFEYFSETQRNKGNFPGRFSGRQFSNSRSEMNVSTLELGDSALYLCASTLRPEIYEQYFGPGTRLTVT.

CDR3 protein: CASSYRYGYTF. In nucleotides, the CDR3 is TGTGCCAGTAGTTACAGATATGGCTACACCTTC. The J gene is TRBJ1-2, the V gene TRBV19; the D is unclear. Germline V gene lookup returns CDR1 LNHDA and CDR2 SQIVND (reference sequence). CDR3 size: 11 residues. Trimming took off 5 bases at V and 5 bases at J, with 6 bases between the two ends.

The V gene is TRBV10-1, the J gene TRBJ2-4, with D perhaps matching TRBD2 (6 bases). The germline gives CDR1 WNHNN, CDR2 SYGVQD (reference sequence). The CDR3 is made up of 13 amino acids. Trimming stripped 10 bases from V and 6 bases from J, with 16 bases between. The CDR3 region is CAMKAGPGNIQYF. The DNA for the CDR3 is TGCGCCATGAAAGCGGGTCCCGGAAACATTCAGTACTTC.

The V and J genes are TRBV13 and TRBJ2-7; D is uncertain. Trimming pared 0 bases from V and 0 bases from J, leaving 6 bases between. The CDR3 extends over 14 amino acids. Looked up from germline, CDR1 is PRHDT and CDR2 is FYEKMQ (reference sequence). The CDR3 DNA reads as TGTGCCAGCAGCTTAGGCCACAGCTCCTACGAGCAGTACTTC. Translating it yields CASSLGHSSYEQYF.

This chain uses TRBV28 with TRBJ1-2, with D tentatively TRBD1 (5 bases). CDR1 is MDHEN, CDR2 SYDVKM, per germline. The V and J ends lost 4 bases and 7 bases respectively, with 13 bases between them. The CDR3 has 13 residues. The CDR3 region has the DNA TGTGCCAGCAGTTCCCCGGGGGTAGCTGGCTACACCTTC. This codes for CASSSPGVAGYTF.

In its sample, this clone was seen a few times. The rearrangement joins TRBV9 to TRBJ1-1; weak D call: TRBD1 (5 bases). V lost 6 bases and J lost 2, with 14 bases in between. CDR1 and CDR2 from the germline V gene are SGDLS and YYNGEE. CDR3 length equals 14 residues. In DNA, the CDR3 is TGTGCCAGCAACAAGGGGCCCCCTAACACTGAAGCTTTCTTT. It codes for CASNKGPPNTEAFF. The full variable domain, in which reference TRBV9 and TRBJ1-1 provide the parts outside the CDR3, is DSGVTQTPKHLITATGQRVTLRCSPRSGDLSVYWYQQSLDQGLQFLIQYYNGEERAKGNILERFSAQQFPDLHSELNLSSLELGDSALYFCASNKGPPNTEAFFGQGTRLTVV.

This chain connects TRBV12-5 to TRBJ2-3; D call uncertain. The V gene's germline CDR1 is LGHNT and CDR2 FRNRAP. V was pared by 5 bases and J by 2 bases, with 8 bases between. The CDR3 extends over 13 amino acids. The CDR3 DNA reads as TGTGCTAGTGGTCCGACACTCACAGATACGCAGTATTTT. It translates to CASGPTLTDTQYF.

The V call is TRBV6-5, the J call TRBJ1-1; tentative D call: TRBD1 (5 bases). Germline V CDR1 and CDR2: MNHEY, SVGAGI. The CDR3 runs 14 residues. V lost 6 bases, J lost 4 bases, and 15 bases lay in between. CDR3 nucleotides: TGTGCCAGCAGGACCACAGGTGGCGGCACTGAAGCTTTCTTT. The encoded protein is CASRTTGGGTEAFF.

This rearrangement joins TRBV5-4 to TRBJ1-1, with 10 bases aligning to TRBD1. The CDR3 loop spans 16 amino acids. Trimming cost V 4 bases and J 5 bases; bases outside gene matches: 11. Germline values: CDR1 SGHNT, CDR2 YYREEE (reference sequence). CDR3 coding DNA: TGTGCCAGCAGCCTAAAGAGACAGGGGGCGAGGACTGAAGCTTTCTTT. This codes for CASSLKRQGARTEAFF.

The chain links TRBV19 to TRBJ1-5; 9 bases align to TRBD1. In germline, CDR1 is LNHDA, CDR2 SQIVND (reference sequence). The length of the CDR3 is 15 residues. The V gene end was trimmed by 4 bases and the J gene end by 0 bases; junction bases not matched to a gene: 1. This CDR3 reads CASSRTGDSNQPQHF. In DNA, the CDR3 is TGTGCCAGTAGTAGGACAGGGGATAGCAATCAGCCCCAGCATTTT. Complete variable domain (other parts from reference TRBV19 and TRBJ1-5): DGGITQSPKYLFRKEGQNVTLSCEQNLNHDAMYWYRQDPGQGLRLIYYSQIVNDFQKGDIAEGYSVSREKKESFPLTVTSAQKNPTAFYLCASSRTGDSNQPQHFGDGTRLSIL.

The chain has TRBV11-2 and TRBJ2-7; D gene ambiguous. CDR3 length equals 12 residues. Germline lookup yields CDR1 SGHAT and CDR2 FQNNGV. Trimming removed 0 bases at V and 3 bases at J, with 3 bases between. The CDR3 loop is CASSLDHYEQYF. CDR3 sequence (DNA): TGTGCCAGCAGCTTAGATCACTACGAGCAGTACTTC.

This clone was observed a single time. Written as DNA, the CDR3 is TGTGCCAGCAGCGTAGGAGGGGGGGCAGGGCCCTACGAGCAGTACTTC. Encoded protein: CASSVGGGAGPYEQYF. The chain recombines TRBV9 with TRBJ2-7; the D gene is possibly TRBD2 (7 bases). The CDR3 sequence is 16 residues long. Trimming cost V 0 bases and J 2 bases, with 15 bases left between them. Germline V gives CDR1 SGDLS, CDR2 YYNGEE.